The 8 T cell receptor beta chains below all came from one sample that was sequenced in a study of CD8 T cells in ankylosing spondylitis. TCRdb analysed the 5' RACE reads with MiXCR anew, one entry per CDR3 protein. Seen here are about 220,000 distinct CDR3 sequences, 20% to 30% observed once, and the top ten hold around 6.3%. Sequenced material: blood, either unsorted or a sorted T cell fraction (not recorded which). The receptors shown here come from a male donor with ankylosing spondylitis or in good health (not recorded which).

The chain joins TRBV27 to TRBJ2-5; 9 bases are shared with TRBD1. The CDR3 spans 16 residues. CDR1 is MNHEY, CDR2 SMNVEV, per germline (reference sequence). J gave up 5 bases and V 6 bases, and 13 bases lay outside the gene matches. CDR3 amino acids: CASRSSPGTGFETQYF. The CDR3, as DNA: TGTGCCAGCAGAAGTAGTCCCGGGACAGGGTTTGAGACCCAGTACTTC.

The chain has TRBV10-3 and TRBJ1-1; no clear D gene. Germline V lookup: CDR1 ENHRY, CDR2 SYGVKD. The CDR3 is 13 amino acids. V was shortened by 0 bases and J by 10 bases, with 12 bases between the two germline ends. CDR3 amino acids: CAISESPGITAFF. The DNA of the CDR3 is TGTGCCATCAGTGAGTCGCCCGGGATCACAGCTTTCTTT.

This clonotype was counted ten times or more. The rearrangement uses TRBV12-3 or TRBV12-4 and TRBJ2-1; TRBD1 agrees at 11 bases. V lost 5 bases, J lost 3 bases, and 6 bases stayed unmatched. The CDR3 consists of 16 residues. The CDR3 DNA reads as TGTGCCAGCAGTCTAAGGACAGGGGGCCTCTACAATGAGCAGTTCTTC. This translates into CASSLRTGGLYNEQFF.

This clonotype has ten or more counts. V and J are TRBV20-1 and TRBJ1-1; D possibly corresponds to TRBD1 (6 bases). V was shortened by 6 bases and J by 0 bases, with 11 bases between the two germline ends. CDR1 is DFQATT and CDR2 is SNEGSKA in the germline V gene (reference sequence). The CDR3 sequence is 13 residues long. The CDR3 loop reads CSASGQMNTEAFF. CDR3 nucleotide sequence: TGCAGTGCCTCCGGACAGATGAACACTGAAGCTTTCTTT.

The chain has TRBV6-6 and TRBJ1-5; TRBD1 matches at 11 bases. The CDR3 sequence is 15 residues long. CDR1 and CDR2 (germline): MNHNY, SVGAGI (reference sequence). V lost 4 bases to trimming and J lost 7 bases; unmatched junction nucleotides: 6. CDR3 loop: CASSLGGQGAQPQHF. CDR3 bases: TGTGCCAGCAGTTTAGGCGGACAGGGGGCCCAGCCCCAGCATTTT.

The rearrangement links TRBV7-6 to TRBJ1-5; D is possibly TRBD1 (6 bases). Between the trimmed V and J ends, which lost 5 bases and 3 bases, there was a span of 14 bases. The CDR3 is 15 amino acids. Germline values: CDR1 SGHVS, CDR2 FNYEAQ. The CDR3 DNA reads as TGTGCCAGCAGCCCCGGACAGATTTCCAATCAGCCCCAGCATTTT. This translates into CASSPGQISNQPQHF.

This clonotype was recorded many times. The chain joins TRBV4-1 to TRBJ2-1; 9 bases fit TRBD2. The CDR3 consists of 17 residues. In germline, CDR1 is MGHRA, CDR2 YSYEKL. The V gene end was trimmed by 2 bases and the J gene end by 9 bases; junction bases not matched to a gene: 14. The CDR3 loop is CASSQYSGGGDHGEQFF. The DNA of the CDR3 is TGCGCCAGCAGCCAATATAGCGGGGGAGGTGATCACGGTGAGCAGTTCTTC.

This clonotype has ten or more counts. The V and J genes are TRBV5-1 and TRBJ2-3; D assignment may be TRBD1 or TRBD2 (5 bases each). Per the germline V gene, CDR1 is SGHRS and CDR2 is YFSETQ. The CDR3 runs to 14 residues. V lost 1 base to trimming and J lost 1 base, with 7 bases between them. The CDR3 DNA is TGCGCCAGCAGCTTGTTGGGGGGCACAGATACGCAGTATTTT. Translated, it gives CASSLLGGTDTQYF.